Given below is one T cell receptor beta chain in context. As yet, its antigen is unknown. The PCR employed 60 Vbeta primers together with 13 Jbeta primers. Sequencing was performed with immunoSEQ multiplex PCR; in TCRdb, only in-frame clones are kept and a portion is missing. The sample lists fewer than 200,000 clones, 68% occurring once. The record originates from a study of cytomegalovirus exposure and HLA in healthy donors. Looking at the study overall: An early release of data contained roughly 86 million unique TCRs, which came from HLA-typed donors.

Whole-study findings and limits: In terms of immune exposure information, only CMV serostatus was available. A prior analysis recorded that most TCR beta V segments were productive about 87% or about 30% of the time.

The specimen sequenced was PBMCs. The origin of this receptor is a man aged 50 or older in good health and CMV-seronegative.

CDR3 residues: CASSLQAGLSNTEAFF. CDR3 nucleotides: TGTGCCAGCAGCTTACAGGCAGGGCTGTCGAACACTGAAGCTTTCTTT. The chain recombines TRBV7-9 with TRBJ1-1; a weak D match, TRBD1 (5 bases). V lost 2 bases and J 1 base, leaving 14 bases between the germline ends. Germline CDR1 and CDR2: SEHNR and FQNEAQ (reference sequence). The length of the CDR3 is 16 residues.